Reported below is one T cell receptor (beta chain). Antigen unknown. These data originate in a study of OX40 agonist ivuxolimab in advanced cancers. The CDR3 is 14 amino acids. Trimming took off 3 bases at V and 5 bases at J, with 13 bases between the two ends. The germline CDR1 and CDR2 sequences are WNHNN and SYGVQD (reference sequence). TCRdb's table, derived via immunoSEQ multiplex PCR, lists solely in-frame clones and lacks some. The data hold some 80,000 clones, with more than 75% observed a single time. Overall study results and limits: Patients who responded partially at 0.1-3.0 mg/kg showed clonal expansion ranking among the lowest.

This TCR was recovered from an adult with an advanced solid tumor such as melanoma, head and neck, liver or kidney cancer. Sequencing used CD4+ or CD8+ T cells sorted from blood, obtained in a trial of the OX40 agonist ivuxolimab. This rearrangement joins TRBV10-1 to TRBJ2-5, with D perhaps matching TRBD1 or TRBD2 (5 bases each). The CDR3 region has the DNA TGCGCCAGCAGTGATGGGGGTTTTGGGGAGACCCAGTACTTC. Translating it yields CASSDGGFGETQYF.